This T cell receptor beta chain was documented in a study of IL-17A CD8 T cells in psoriatic arthritis synovium. About the investigation overall: The goal of the study was to define the phenotype, molecular profile and function of synovial IL-17A+CD8+ T cells in psoriatic arthritis pathogenesis.

The germline V gene (reference sequence) supplies CDR1 LNHDA and CDR2 SQIVND. The CDR3 holds 13 amino acids from the cysteine to the phenylalanine. Just the 39-base CDR3 DNA is kept, in frame starting at base 1. V and J are truncated by 9 bases and 0 bases respectively, leaving an intervening sequence of 11 bases. Study-wide findings and limitations: Although some individual clones took up over 4% of the repertoire, most synovial CD8+ subsets stayed polyclonal. Only a few patients were covered by TCR sequencing, and this limited sample size was acknowledged by the authors. In a couple of patients, many Tc17 clones also appeared in the synovial Tc1 population, producing Morisita overlap indices above 0.75. Cells came from synovial fluid rather than synovial tissue, since no psoriatic arthritis synovial tissue samples were available.

As for this clone: Its cognate antigen has yet to be identified. One base away there is no much larger clone; base qualities are not given.

Magnetically isolated CD3+ T cells were stimulated less than 1.8 hours with PMA and ionomycin, then labeled by IL-17A and IFNgamma cytokine secretion assays. Synovial fluid effusions were aspirated from actively inflamed joints of psoriatic arthritis patients. Memory CD8+ T cells in synovial fluid were sorted patient by patient into Tc17 (IL-17A+) cells, bulk memory cells and Tc1 (IL-17A-IFNgamma+) cells in order to compare their TCR repertoires. The Classification of Psoriatic Arthritis Study Group (CASPAR) criteria were met by the psoriatic arthritis patients. Cells secreting cytokines were also stained with a viability dye and with anti-CD3, CD8, CD14 and CD4 antibodies, then sorted on a BD FACSAria. Sorted CD8+ T cell subsets from the synovial fluid of three patients with psoriatic arthritis were subjected to TCRbeta sequencing. After isolation with Lymphoprep, synovial fluid mononuclear cells were cryopreserved in liquid nitrogen until use. The medium used for cryopreservation was made up of approximately 52% fetal calf serum and around 9.4% dimethyl sulfoxide.

DNA was extracted (Qiagen), and TCRbeta V-D-J rearrangements were subjected to bias-controlled amplification followed by high-throughput sequencing (immunoSEQ; Adaptive Biotech). The paper's processing steps were these. The immunoSEQ Analyzer platform was used to analyze productive sequences at the sequence level. Clonality was calculated as 1 minus Pielou's evenness, so values run from 0 (highly polyclonal) up to 1 (monoclonal). The Morisita index, ranging from 0 (no similarity) to 1 (complete similarity), was used to quantify repertoire overlap between subsets. The table was pulled from immuneACCESS by TCRdb, which kept in-frame rearrangements only. Such tables lose some clones; where checked, under half of the loss comes from unresolved V genes, and the rest has no known cause. V, J and clone size reflect that table, while D and trimming were determined from the DNA. Present in this sample are about 2,200 clones, under 75% of which were seen just once. Clones ranked in the top ten supply about 15% of the sample.

Recombination linked TRBV19 to TRBJ1-1; a weak D assignment points to TRBD1 (6 bases agree). The TCR sequence derives from a human donor with psoriatic arthritis. Sequences were obtained from IFN-gamma+ CD8+ T cells from synovial fluid. According to the study, the label for this sample's cell subset or site signals: IL-17A-IFNgamma+ memory CD8+ (Tc1) cells. The CDR3 amino acid sequence is: CASQTGMNTEAFF. The DNA sequence follows: TGTGCCAGCCAGACAGGTATGAACACTGAAGCTTTCTTT.